This T cell receptor beta chain was captured in a study of blood T cell repertoires in COVID-19. Categorization into cohorts depended on clinical history that participants reported. Recovery among Cohort 3 donors was established by two negative PCRs, clearance, or symptom resolution. TCRdb keeps only in-frame clones here, not all; method: immunoSEQ multiplex PCR. The sample lists hundreds of thousands of clones, roughly 87% occurring once. V gave up 6 bases and J gave up 8 bases; unmatched junction bases: 14. Germline CDR1 and CDR2: SGHVS and FQNEAQ. The CDR3 is 16 residues long. The rearrangement uses TRBV7-8 and TRBJ1-5; 9 bases are a match to TRBD1. The TCR sequence derives from a woman under 40 who had recovered from COVID-19. Sequencing input: PBMCs or T cells enriched from blood (not recorded which). Here the CDR3 reads CASSSDRGFNREPQHF. Written as DNA, the CDR3 is TGTGCCAGCAGTTCGGACAGGGGTTTTAACAGGGAGCCCCAGCATTTT. Full variable domain (rest looked up from reference TRBV7-8 and TRBJ1-5): GAGVSQSPRYKVAKRGQDVALRCDPISGHVSLFWYQQALGQGPEFLTYFQNEAQLDKSGLPSDRFFAERPEGSVSTLKIQRTQQEDSAVYLCASSSDRGFNREPQHFGDGTRLSIL.